Presented here are 30 T cell receptor beta chains from one specimen sequenced in a study of T-cell memory formation after mild COVID-19. One entry per CDR3 protein results from TCRdb running MiXCR on the 5' RACE reads. The profile shows tens of thousands of distinct CDR3 sequences, about a sixth of them singletons. Sequencing was carried out using PBMCs or a T cell subset sorted from them (not recorded which). These receptors were obtained from an adult woman who had mild COVID-19 (a few samples of this study predate the infection). Cell type and time point are not known.

This clonotype came up many times. The V call is TRBV19, the J call TRBJ2-7, with 9 bases that match TRBD2. CDR1 and CDR2 (germline): LNHDA, SQIVND (reference sequence). The CDR3 consists of 15 residues. Trimming removed 8 bases from V and 3 bases from J; junction bases left unmatched: 11. The CDR3 DNA sequence: TGTGCCAGTGCCGAACTAGCGGGCTTCCACTACGAGCAGTACTTC. Its protein product is CASAELAGFHYEQYF.

There are a few counts of this clonotype. The chain uses TRBV5-1 and TRBJ2-7, with a tentative D call TRBD2 (5 bases). This CDR3 spans 13 amino acids. CDR1 is SGHRS, CDR2 YFSETQ, per germline. V was shortened by 3 bases and J by 5 bases, with 12 bases between the two germline ends. Written as DNA, the CDR3 is TGCGCCAGCAGCTATAGATTGAGGGACGAGCAGTACTTC. This gives the protein CASSYRLRDEQYF.

V and J are TRBV9 and TRBJ2-3; possible D gene TRBD2, 5 bases. Trimming took off 4 bases at V and 2 bases at J, with 14 bases between the two ends. The germline CDR1 and CDR2 sequences are SGDLS and YYNGEE. The CDR3 runs 15 residues. The DNA of the CDR3 is TGTGCCAGCAGCCCCCGTGACTATTTCACAGATACGCAGTATTTT. Translation gives CASSPRDYFTDTQYF.

This clonotype was counted between two and nine times. The chain couples TRBV7-9 to TRBJ2-7, with 7 nucleotides matching TRBD1. The CDR3 length is 15 residues. Germline V lookup: CDR1 SEHNR, CDR2 FQNEAQ (reference sequence). Losses at the gene ends were 5 bases for V and 2 bases for J; bases not matched to a gene: 9. CDR3 DNA: TGTGCCAGCAGCCACCCGGCGGACAGGCCCTACGAGCAGTACTTC. Amino acids: CASSHPADRPYEQYF.

This clonotype has a handful of counts. The V and J genes are TRBV9 and TRBJ1-1, with a possible D match to TRBD1 (5 bases). V was cut by 0 bases and J by 4 bases, with 13 bases left in between. This CDR3 region has 15 residues. CDR1 is SGDLS, CDR2 YYNGEE, per germline. CDR3 in DNA: TGTGCCAGCAGCGTAGCGGGGGGGAGGGGCACTGAAGCTTTCTTT. This gives the protein CASSVAGGRGTEAFF.

There are many counts of this clonotype. The chain is built from TRBV12-3 or TRBV12-4 and TRBJ2-3; TRBD1 matches at 7 bases. The CDR3 sequence is 14 residues long. The V gene end was trimmed by 5 bases and the J gene end by 2 bases; junction bases not matched to a gene: 4. In DNA form, the CDR3 reads TGTGCCAGCAGTCGGGACAGACTCACAGATACGCAGTATTTT. Translated, it gives CASSRDRLTDTQYF.

The chain joins TRBV6-2 or TRBV6-3 to TRBJ2-1; D gene unclear. Trimming removed 2 bases at V and 4 bases at J, with 6 bases between. Germline V CDR1 and CDR2: MNHEY, SVGEGT. The CDR3 is 13 amino acids. The DNA for the CDR3 is TGTGCCAGCAGTTACGGACCTTACAATGAGCAGTTCTTC. Residues: CASSYGPYNEQFF.

This clonotype was seen only a few times. The chain carries TRBV7-9 and TRBJ2-7; TRBD1 matches 7 bases. This CDR3 spans 17 amino acids. Germline values: CDR1 SEHNR, CDR2 FQNEAQ (reference sequence). J was trimmed by 6 bases and V by 5 bases; bases with no gene match: 19. The CDR3 bases are TGTGCCAGCAGCCCCCGTTCCGGGCCCCAGGGGGTTGGCGAGCAGTACTTC. Amino acid sequence: CASSPRSGPQGVGEQYF.

The table lists this clonotype with a few counts. The chain combines TRBV30 with TRBJ2-1, with 14 bases matching TRBD2. The CDR3 covers 14 residues. CDR1 is GTSNPN and CDR2 is SVGIG in the germline V gene (reference sequence). V gave up 3 bases and J gave up 10 bases; unmatched junction bases: 5. In DNA form, the CDR3 reads TGTGCCTGGAGGACTAGCGGGGGGGCGCAGGAGCAGTTCTTC. This encodes CAWRTSGGAQEQFF.

This clonotype was observed a few times. V usage is TRBV6-2 or TRBV6-3 and J usage is TRBJ2-6; 13 nucleotides line up with TRBD2. Germline V CDR1 and CDR2: MNHEY, SVGEGT. This CDR3 has 22 amino acids. V was pared by 5 bases and J by 1 base, with 17 bases of the junction left unmatched. CDR3 region: CASSTPTSGRETGLSGANVLTF. The DNA of the CDR3 is TGTGCCAGCAGTACACCTACTAGCGGGAGGGAAACGGGTCTTTCTGGGGCCAACGTCCTGACTTTC.

This clonotype showed up just a few times. The chain is built from TRBV6-6 and TRBJ2-1, with D tentatively TRBD2 (5 bases). The V and J ends lost 5 bases and 7 bases respectively, with 18 bases between them. The CDR3 has 15 amino acids. The germline gives CDR1 MNHNY, CDR2 SVGAGI (reference sequence). Written as DNA, the CDR3 is TGTGCCAGCAGTCCCGAAGGAGGCGTTAAGAATGAGCAGTTCTTC. It translates to CASSPEGGVKNEQFF.

The chain carries TRBV7-8 and TRBJ2-5; D uncertain. CDR1 SGHVS and CDR2 FQNEAQ come from the germline V gene. The CDR3 is 14 amino acids. V lost 5 bases to trimming and J lost 4 bases, with 14 bases between them. The CDR3 DNA is TGTGCCAGCAGCCTGTGGTGGAACACAGAGACCCAGTACTTC. It yields the protein CASSLWWNTETQYF.

The rearrangement joins TRBV6-2 or TRBV6-3 to TRBJ2-7; 10 nucleotides line up with TRBD1. Germline loops: CDR1 MNHEY, CDR2 SVGEGT. This CDR3 has 15 amino acids. J lost 3 bases, V lost 0 bases, and 2 bases had no gene match. CDR3 DNA: TGTGCCAGCAGTTACTCCGGACAGGGGGACTACGAGCAGTACTTC. Protein product: CASSYSGQGDYEQYF.

The rearrangement uses TRBV12-3 or TRBV12-4 and TRBJ2-3; 8 bases fit TRBD1. Unmatched junction bases numbered 6, after V lost 5 bases and J lost 2 bases. This CDR3 has 15 residues. This chain's CDR3 is CASSPTTGVTDTQYF. The CDR3 DNA sequence: TGTGCCAGCAGTCCAACGACAGGGGTCACAGATACGCAGTATTTT.

The genes are TRBV4-3 and TRBJ2-7; D perhaps matches TRBD1 (5 bases). CDR1 and CDR2 from the germline V gene are LGHNA and YSLEER. The CDR3 length is 13 residues. Trimming stripped 3 bases from V and 1 base from J, with 7 bases between. CDR3: CASSHRQSYEQYF. In DNA form, the CDR3 reads TGCGCCAGCAGCCACAGACAGTCCTACGAGCAGTACTTC.

The rearrangement uses TRBV29-1 and TRBJ2-1; 8 positions agree with TRBD2. The trim removed 6 bases at V and 4 bases at J, leaving 11 bases unmatched. Germline V gives CDR1 SQVTM, CDR2 ANQGSEA. This CDR3 has 15 residues. This chain's CDR3 is CSVLKRVAGYNEQFF. The CDR3 DNA sequence: TGCAGCGTACTGAAAAGGGTAGCGGGGTACAATGAGCAGTTCTTC.

This clonotype came up a few times. This chain links TRBV5-1 with TRBJ2-7; D gene ambiguous. Trimming removed 3 bases at V and 1 base at J, with 14 bases between. This CDR3 region has 15 residues. The V gene's germline CDR1 is SGHRS and CDR2 YFSETQ. The CDR3 DNA sequence: TGCGCCAGCAGCTCCTCCAGGACCGCGTCCTACGAGCAGTACTTC. It yields the protein CASSSSRTASYEQYF.

The chain links TRBV3-1 to TRBJ2-3; 8 bases line up with TRBD2. This CDR3 has 15 amino acids. Germline V CDR1 and CDR2: LGHDT, YNNKEL (reference sequence). Unmatched junction bases numbered 3, after V lost 3 bases and J lost 1 base. In DNA, the CDR3 is TGTGCCAGCAGCCATGTTAGCGGGGGCACAGATACGCAGTATTTT. Translated, it gives CASSHVSGGTDTQYF.

This clonotype was picked up a small number of times. The chain recombines TRBV12-3 or TRBV12-4 with TRBJ2-3, with 16 bases that match TRBD2. The CDR3 consists of 19 residues. V was pared by 3 bases and J by 3 bases, with 9 bases of the junction left unmatched. The CDR3 loop is CASSFSGTSGRAWTDTQYF. The DNA of the CDR3 is TGTGCCAGCAGTTTCTCTGGGACTAGCGGGAGGGCCTGGACAGATACGCAGTATTTT.

In its sample, this clonotype was seen a few times. This chain links TRBV9 with TRBJ2-7, with TRBD1 matching 9 bases. Trimming removed 1 base from V and 6 bases from J; junction bases left unmatched: 5. This CDR3 has 14 amino acids. The V gene's germline CDR1 is SGDLS and CDR2 YYNGEE. CDR3 region: CASSVSGTGREQYF. The DNA of the CDR3 is TGTGCCAGCAGCGTATCGGGGACAGGGCGCGAGCAGTACTTC.

V usage is TRBV6-5 and J usage is TRBJ2-1; 8 bases align to TRBD1. This CDR3 spans 20 amino acids. J gave up 4 bases and V 4 bases, and 21 bases lay outside the gene matches. Germline CDR1 and CDR2: MNHEY and SVGAGI. Here the CDR3 reads CASSFYAGQGAFVGYNEQFF. As DNA, the CDR3 is TGTGCCAGCAGTTTCTACGCCGGGCAGGGGGCATTTGTAGGGTACAATGAGCAGTTCTTC.

A few counts support this clonotype. This rearrangement joins TRBV7-2 to TRBJ2-1, with 11 bases identical to TRBD2. Germline V gene sequence: CDR1 SGHTA, CDR2 FQGNSA. CDR3 length: 16 amino acids. Unmatched junction bases numbered 9, after V lost 4 bases and J lost 7 bases. Written as DNA, the CDR3 is TGTGCCAGCAGCTCCGTAGCGGGGGGGCCGAGTAATGAGCAGTTCTTC. This encodes CASSSVAGGPSNEQFF. The full variable domain, completed using reference TRBV7-2 and TRBJ2-1, is GAGVSQSPSNKVTEKGKDVELRCDPISGHTALYWYRQSLGQGLEFLIYFQGNSAPDKSGLPSDRFSAERTGGSVSTLTIQRTQQEDSAVYLCASSSVAGGPSNEQFFGPGTRLTVL.

This clonotype was seen a few times. The CDR3 DNA follows: TGCAGTGCTAGAGATCCCGGACAGGGGGCTAGGTCCTATAATTCACCCCTCCACTTT. Amino acid sequence: CSARDPGQGARSYNSPLHF. This chain connects TRBV20-1 to TRBJ1-6; TRBD1 agrees at 11 bases. Germline assignment: CDR1 DFQATT and CDR2 SNEGSKA (reference sequence). V was clipped by 0 bases and J by 1 base; unmatched bases: 8. The CDR3 extends over 19 amino acids.

This clonotype was detected a few times. J is TRBJ1-1 and V is TRBV5-4; 9 bases are shared with TRBD1. The CDR3 contains 15 residues. J was trimmed by 5 bases and V by 0 bases; bases with no gene match: 5. The V gene's germline CDR1 is SGHNT and CDR2 YYREEE (reference sequence). The CDR3 reads CASSLETGGRTEAFF. The CDR3 DNA reads TGTGCCAGCAGCTTGGAGACAGGGGGAAGGACTGAAGCTTTCTTT.

The chain has TRBV29-1 and TRBJ2-4; TRBD2 might be the D (5 bases). V was shortened by 7 bases and J by 0 bases, with 19 bases between the two germline ends. Germline lookup yields CDR1 SQVTM and CDR2 ANQGSEA. The CDR3 is 16 residues long. The CDR3 region has the DNA TGCAGCGCCGCGCCTGGACTCGGAATAGCCAAAAACATTCAGTACTTC. Amino acid sequence: CSAAPGLGIAKNIQYF.

In its sample, this clonotype was seen a few times. The chain carries TRBV5-1 and TRBJ2-1, with D maybe TRBD1 (7 bases). This CDR3 is 16 amino acids long. The V end lost 0 bases, the J end lost 5 bases, and 15 bases lay between the germline ends. Per germline, CDR1 SGHRS and CDR2 YFSETQ. Here the CDR3 DNA reads TGCGCCAGCAGCTTGGGCGGCGGGACAGTTAACAATGAGCAGTTCTTC. Protein product: CASSLGGGTVNNEQFF.

This clonotype was seen more than once but under ten times. The chain uses TRBV6-1 and TRBJ1-2, with 9 bases lining up with TRBD1. CDR3 size: 14 residues. The V gene end was trimmed by 10 bases and the J gene end by 4 bases; junction bases not matched to a gene: 10. Germline V CDR1 and CDR2: MNHNS, SASEGT. In nucleotides, the CDR3 is TGTGCCACCCGGACAGGGGCGCTTGGCTATGGCTACACCTTC. Encoded protein: CATRTGALGYGYTF.

This clonotype was seen a few times. The V gene is TRBV20-1, the J gene TRBJ2-7, with 8 nucleotides matching TRBD2. The germline V gene has CDR1 DFQATT and CDR2 SNEGSKA (reference sequence). V was clipped by 4 bases and J by 2 bases; unmatched bases: 7. CDR3 size: 14 residues. CDR3 sequence reads: CSANRGGRPYEQYF. The CDR3 DNA reads as TGCAGTGCTAACCGGGGGGGAAGGCCCTACGAGCAGTACTTC.

The table lists this clonotype with a few counts. J is TRBJ2-1 and V is TRBV24-1; 13 nucleotides match TRBD2. CDR1 and CDR2 from the germline V gene are KGHDR and SFDVKD. V gave up 0 bases and J gave up 3 bases; unmatched junction bases: 4. The CDR3 spans 18 residues. The DNA for the CDR3 is TGTGCCACCAGTGATTTGTCCGGGACTAGCGGGGTCTACAATGAGCAGTTCTTC. It codes for CATSDLSGTSGVYNEQFF.

The rearrangement links TRBV6-6 to TRBJ2-2, with D unclear. V was trimmed by 2 bases and J by 3 bases, leaving 10 bases between them. The CDR3 spans 15 residues. Germline assignment: CDR1 MNHNY and CDR2 SVGAGI (reference sequence). The CDR3 DNA reads as TGTGCCAGCAGTTACACCCCTCAGGACACCGGGGAGCTGTTTTTT. It codes for CASSYTPQDTGELFF.